The present T cell receptor (beta chain) was sequenced within a study of tumor-infiltrating lymphocytes in primary liver carcinoma. The investigators made TCR beta cDNA from about 500 ng total RNA, using a constant-region primer. Generation of the TCR beta libraries relied on three nested multiplex PCR rounds using slightly modified ARM-PCR. TCRdb reanalysed the multiplex PCR reads using MiXCR and keeps one entry per CDR3 protein. The table has 180,000 or so distinct CDR3 sequences, over 45% seen once. In addition to blood RNA drawn from unsorted whole blood, germline DNA was extracted. The specimen was peripheral blood. The sequence derives from a man between 35 and 55 years old with primary liver carcinoma and hepatitis B virus infection.

The CDR3 is CASSFGGPLDNEQFF. Here the CDR3 DNA reads TGTGCCAGCAGCTTTGGCGGGCCACTCGACAATGAGCAGTTCTTC. The V and J genes are TRBV11-2 and TRBJ2-1; weak D call: TRBD2 (5 bases). The germline V gene has CDR1 SGHAT and CDR2 FQNNGV. CDR3 length equals 15 residues. The germline V and J ends were trimmed by 3 bases and 5 bases, with 14 bases remaining between them.